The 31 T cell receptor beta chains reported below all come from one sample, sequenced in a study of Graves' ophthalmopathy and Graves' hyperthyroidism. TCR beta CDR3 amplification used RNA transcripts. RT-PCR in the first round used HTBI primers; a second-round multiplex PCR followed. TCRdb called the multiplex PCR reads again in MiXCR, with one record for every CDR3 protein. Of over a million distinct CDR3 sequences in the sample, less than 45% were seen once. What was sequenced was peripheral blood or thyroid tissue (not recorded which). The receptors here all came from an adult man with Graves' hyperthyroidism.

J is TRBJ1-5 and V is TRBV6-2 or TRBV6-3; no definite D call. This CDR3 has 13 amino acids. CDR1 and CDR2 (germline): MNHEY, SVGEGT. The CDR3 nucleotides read TGTGCTCCCTCCCTTCGTCCGAATCAGCCCCAGCATTTT. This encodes CAPSLRPNQPQHF.

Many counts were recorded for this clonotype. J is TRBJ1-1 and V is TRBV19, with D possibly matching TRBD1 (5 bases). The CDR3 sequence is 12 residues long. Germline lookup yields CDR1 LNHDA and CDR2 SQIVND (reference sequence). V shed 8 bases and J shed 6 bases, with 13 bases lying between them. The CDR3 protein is CASRTGTSEAFF. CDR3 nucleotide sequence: TGTGCCAGTCGAACCGGGACCTCTGAAGCTTTCTTT.

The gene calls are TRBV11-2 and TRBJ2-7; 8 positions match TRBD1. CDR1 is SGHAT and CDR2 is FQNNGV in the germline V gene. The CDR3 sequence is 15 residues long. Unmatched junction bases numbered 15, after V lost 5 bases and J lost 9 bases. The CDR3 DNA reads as TGTGCCAGCAGCCCAACTACCGCGGACAGGGCCTCGCAGTACTTC. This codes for CASSPTTADRASQYF.

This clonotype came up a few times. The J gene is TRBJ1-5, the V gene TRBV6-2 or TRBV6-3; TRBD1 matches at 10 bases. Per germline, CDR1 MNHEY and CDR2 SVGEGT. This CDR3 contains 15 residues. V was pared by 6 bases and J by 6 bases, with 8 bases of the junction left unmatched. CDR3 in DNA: TGTGCCAGCAGGGGAGCCGGGACAGGGGTTCAGCCCCAGCATTTT. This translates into CASRGAGTGVQPQHF.

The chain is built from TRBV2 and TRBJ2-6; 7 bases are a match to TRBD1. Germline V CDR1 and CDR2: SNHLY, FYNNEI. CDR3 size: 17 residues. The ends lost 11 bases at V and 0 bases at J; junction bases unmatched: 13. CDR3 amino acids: CAAASGTDLSGANVLTF. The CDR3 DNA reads TGTGCCGCGGCGTCCGGGACAGACCTCTCTGGGGCCAACGTCCTGACTTTC. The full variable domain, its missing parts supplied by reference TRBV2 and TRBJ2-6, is EPEVTQTPSHQVTQMGQEVILRCVPISNHLYFYWYRQILGQKVEFLVSFYNNEISEKSEIFDDQFSVERPDGSNFTLKIRSTKLEDSAMYFCAAASGTDLSGANVLTFGAGSRLTVL.

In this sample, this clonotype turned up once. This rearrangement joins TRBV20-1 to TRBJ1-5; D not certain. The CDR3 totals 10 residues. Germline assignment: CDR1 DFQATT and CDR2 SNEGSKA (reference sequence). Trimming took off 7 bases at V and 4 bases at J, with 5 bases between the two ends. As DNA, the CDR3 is TGCAGTGGGGGTAATCAGCCCCAGCATTTT. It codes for CSGGNQPQHF.

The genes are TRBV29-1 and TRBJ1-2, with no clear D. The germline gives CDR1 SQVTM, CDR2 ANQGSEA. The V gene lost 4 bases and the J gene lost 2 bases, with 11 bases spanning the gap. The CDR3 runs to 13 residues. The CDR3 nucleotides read TGCAGCGTTGTAAAAGAGAAAAACTATGGCTACACCTTC. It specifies CSVVKEKNYGYTF.

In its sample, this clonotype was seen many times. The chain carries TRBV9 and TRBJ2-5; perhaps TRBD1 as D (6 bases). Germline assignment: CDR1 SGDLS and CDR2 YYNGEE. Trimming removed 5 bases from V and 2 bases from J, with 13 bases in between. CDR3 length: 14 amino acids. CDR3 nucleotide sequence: TGTGCCAGCAGTCCGGGACAAAATCAAGAGACCCAGTACTTC. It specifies CASSPGQNQETQYF.

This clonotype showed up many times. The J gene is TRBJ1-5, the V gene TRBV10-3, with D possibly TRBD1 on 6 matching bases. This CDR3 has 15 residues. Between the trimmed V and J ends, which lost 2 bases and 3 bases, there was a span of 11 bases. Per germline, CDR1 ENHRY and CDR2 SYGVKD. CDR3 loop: CAISEQAGANQPQHF. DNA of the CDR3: TGTGCCATCAGTGAGCAGGCAGGGGCCAATCAGCCCCAGCATTTT.

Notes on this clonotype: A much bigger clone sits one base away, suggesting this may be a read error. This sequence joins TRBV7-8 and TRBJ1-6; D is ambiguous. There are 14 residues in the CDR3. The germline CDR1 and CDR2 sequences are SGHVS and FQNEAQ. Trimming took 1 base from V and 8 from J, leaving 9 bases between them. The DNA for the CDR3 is TGTGCCAGCAGCTTAGGAGACACCGATTCACCCCTCCACTTT. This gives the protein CASSLGDTDSPLHF.

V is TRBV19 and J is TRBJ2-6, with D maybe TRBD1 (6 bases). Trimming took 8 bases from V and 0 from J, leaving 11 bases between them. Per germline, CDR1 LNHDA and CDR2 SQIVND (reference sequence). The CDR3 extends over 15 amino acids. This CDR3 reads CASRARGSGANVLTF. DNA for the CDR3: TGTGCCAGTCGCGCCAGGGGCTCTGGGGCCAACGTCCTGACTTTC.

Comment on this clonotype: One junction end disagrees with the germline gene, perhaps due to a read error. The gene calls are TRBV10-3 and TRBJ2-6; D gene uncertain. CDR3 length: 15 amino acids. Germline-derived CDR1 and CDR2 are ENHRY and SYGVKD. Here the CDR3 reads CASSLSESGANVLTF. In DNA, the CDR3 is TGTGCCAGCAGTTTATCGGAGTCTGGGGCCAACGTCCTGACTTTC.

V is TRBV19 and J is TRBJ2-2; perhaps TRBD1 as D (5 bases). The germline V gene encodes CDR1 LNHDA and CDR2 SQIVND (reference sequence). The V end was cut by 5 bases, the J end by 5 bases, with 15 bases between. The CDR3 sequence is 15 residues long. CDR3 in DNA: TGTGCCAGTAGTCTGGACATCGGTTTGACCGGGGAGCTGTTTTTT. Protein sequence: CASSLDIGLTGELFF.

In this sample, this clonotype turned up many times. As DNA, the CDR3 is TGTGCCAGTAGTATGCTGCTAGCTCTTATGGCGGGGGAGCTGTTTTTT. Protein sequence: CASSMLLALMAGELFF. The rearrangement joins TRBV19 to TRBJ2-2; weak D call: TRBD2 (5 bases). The CDR3 is made up of 16 amino acids. V lost 3 bases and J 8 bases, leaving 19 bases between the germline ends. Germline assignment: CDR1 LNHDA and CDR2 SQIVND (reference sequence). Supplemented by reference TRBV19 and TRBJ2-2, the full variable domain reads DGGITQSPKYLFRKEGQNVTLSCEQNLNHDAMYWYRQDPGQGLRLIYYSQIVNDFQKGDIAEGYSVSREKKESFPLTVTSAQKNPTAFYLCASSMLLALMAGELFFGEGSRLTVL.

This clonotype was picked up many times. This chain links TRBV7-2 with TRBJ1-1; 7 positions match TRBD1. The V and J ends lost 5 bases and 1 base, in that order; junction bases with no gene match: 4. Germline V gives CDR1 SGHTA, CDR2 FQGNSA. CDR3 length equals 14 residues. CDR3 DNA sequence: TGTGCCAGCAGCCAGAGGACAGGGAACACTGAAGCTTTCTTT. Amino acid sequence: CASSQRTGNTEAFF.

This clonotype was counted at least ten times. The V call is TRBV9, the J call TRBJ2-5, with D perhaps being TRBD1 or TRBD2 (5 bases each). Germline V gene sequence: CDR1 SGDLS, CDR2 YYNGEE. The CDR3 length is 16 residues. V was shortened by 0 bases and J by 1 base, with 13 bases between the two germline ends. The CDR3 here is CASSVVPRGTQETQYF. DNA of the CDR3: TGTGCCAGCAGCGTAGTGCCCCGGGGCACCCAAGAGACCCAGTACTTC.

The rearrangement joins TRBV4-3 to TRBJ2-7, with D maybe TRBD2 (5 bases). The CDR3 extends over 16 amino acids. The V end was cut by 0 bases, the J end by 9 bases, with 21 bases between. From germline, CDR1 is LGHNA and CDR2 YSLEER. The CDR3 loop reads CASSQDLYGEKNVQYF. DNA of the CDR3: TGCGCCAGCAGCCAAGATCTTTACGGGGAGAAGAACGTGCAGTACTTC.

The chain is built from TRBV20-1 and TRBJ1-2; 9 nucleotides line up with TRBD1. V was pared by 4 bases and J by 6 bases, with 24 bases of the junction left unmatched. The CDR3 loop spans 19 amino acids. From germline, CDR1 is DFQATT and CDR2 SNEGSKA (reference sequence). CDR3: CSAILLIPGQGRTGDGYTF. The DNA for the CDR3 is TGCAGTGCTATATTATTAATTCCGGGACAGGGCCGTACGGGCGATGGCTACACCTTC.

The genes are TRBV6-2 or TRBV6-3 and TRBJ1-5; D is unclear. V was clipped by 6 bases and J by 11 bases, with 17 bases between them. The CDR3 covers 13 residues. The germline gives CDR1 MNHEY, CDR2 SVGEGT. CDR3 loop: CASRITPLETQHF. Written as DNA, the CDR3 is TGTGCCAGCAGGATTACACCTTTAGAGACCCAGCATTTT.

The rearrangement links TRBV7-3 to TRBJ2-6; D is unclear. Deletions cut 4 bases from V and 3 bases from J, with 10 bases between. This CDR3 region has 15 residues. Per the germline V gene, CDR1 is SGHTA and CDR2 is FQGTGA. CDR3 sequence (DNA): TGTGCCAGCAGCTCCCTGCGTGGTGGGGCCAACGTCCTGACTTTC. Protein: CASSSLRGGANVLTF.

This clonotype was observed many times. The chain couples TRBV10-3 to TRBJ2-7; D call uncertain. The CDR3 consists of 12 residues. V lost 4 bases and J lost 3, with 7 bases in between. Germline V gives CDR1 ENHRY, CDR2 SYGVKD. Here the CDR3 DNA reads TGTGCCATCAGTGTCGCCAGCTACGAGCAGTACTTC. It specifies CAISVASYEQYF.

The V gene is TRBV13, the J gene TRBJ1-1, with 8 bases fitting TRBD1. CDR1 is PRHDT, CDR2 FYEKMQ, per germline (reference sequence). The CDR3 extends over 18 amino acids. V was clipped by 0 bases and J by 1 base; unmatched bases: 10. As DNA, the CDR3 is TGTGCCAGCAGCTTAGGGGCCAAACCTGGGACAGGGAACACTGAAGCTTTCTTT. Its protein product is CASSLGAKPGTGNTEAFF.

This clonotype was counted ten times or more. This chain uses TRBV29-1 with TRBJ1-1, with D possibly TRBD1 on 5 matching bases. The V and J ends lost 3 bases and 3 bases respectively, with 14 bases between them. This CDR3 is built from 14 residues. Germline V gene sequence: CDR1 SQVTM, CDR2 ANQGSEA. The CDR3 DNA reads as TGCAGCGTTGAGTCAGGGTCTGTGGACACTGAAGCTTTCTTT. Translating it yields CSVESGSVDTEAFF.

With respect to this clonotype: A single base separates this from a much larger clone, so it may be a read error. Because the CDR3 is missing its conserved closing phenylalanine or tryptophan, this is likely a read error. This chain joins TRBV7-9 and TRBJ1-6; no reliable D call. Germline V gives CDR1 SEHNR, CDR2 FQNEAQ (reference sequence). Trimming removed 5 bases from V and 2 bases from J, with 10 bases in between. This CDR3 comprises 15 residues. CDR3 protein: CASSPPGAYNSPLHL. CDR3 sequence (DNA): TGTGCCAGCAGCCCGCCTGGGGCCTATAATTCACCCCTCCACCTT.

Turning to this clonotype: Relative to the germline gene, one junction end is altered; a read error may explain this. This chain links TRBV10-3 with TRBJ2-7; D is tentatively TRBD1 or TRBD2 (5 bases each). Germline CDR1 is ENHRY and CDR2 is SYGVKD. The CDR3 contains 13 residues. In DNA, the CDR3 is TGTGCCAGCAGTAAGGGACCGGACTACGAGCAGTACTTC. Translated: CASSKGPDYEQYF.

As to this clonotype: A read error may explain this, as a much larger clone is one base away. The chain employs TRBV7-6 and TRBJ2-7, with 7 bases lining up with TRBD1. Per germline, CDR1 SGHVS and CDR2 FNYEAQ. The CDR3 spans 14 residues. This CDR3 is CASSLRGQSSEQYF. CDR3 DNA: TGTGCCAGCAGCTTAAGGGGGCAGTCCTCCGAGCAGTACTTC.

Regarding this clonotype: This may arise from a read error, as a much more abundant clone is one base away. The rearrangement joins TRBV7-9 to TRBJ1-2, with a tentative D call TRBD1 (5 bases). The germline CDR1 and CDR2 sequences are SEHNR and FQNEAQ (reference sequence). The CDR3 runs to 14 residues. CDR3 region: CASSTFQGAYGYAF. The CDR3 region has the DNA TGTGCCAGCAGCACCTTCCAGGGTGCCTATGGCTACGCCTTC.

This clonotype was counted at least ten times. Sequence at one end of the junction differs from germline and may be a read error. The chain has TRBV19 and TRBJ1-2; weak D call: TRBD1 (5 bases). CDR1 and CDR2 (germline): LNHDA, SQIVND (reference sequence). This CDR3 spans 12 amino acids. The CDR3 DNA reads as TGTGCCAGTAGTATAGGAGATGGACAAGAGGCCTTC. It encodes CASSIGDGQEAF.

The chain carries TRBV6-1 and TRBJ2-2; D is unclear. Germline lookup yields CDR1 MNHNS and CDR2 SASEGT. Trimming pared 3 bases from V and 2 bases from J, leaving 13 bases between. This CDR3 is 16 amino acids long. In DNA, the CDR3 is TGTGCCAGCAGTGATCAACCGCGGCCTAACACCGGGGAGCTGTTTTTT. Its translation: CASSDQPRPNTGELFF.

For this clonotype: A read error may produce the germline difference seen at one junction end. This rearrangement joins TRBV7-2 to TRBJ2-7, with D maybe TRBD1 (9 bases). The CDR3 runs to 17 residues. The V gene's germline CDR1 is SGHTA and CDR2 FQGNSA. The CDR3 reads CASSQGAGGQGSCEQYF. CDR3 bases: TGCGCCAGCAGCCAAGGGGCGGGGGGACAGGGTTCGTGTGAGCAGTACTTC.

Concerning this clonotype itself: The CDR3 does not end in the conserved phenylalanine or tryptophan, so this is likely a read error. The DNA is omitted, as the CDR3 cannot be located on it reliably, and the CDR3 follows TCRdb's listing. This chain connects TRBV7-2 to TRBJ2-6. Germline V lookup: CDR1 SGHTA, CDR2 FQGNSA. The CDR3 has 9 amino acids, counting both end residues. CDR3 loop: CASSSRMSS.